Below are 20 T cell receptor beta chains sequenced from a single sample in a study of T cell responses to AZD1222 COVID-19 vaccine. Assay used: immunoSEQ multiplex PCR; TCRdb lists only in-frame clones, some missing. The sample consists of 60,000 or so clones, approximately 80% of them appearing once. The source was peripheral blood, collected on day 0 of AZD1222 vaccination. The receptors shown here come from an adult in good health.

The V call is TRBV10-3, the J call TRBJ2-2; perhaps TRBD2 as D (5 bases). In germline, CDR1 is ENHRY, CDR2 SYGVKD. Deletions cut 3 bases from V and 1 base from J, with 12 bases between. This CDR3 region has 16 residues. The CDR3 coding sequence is TGTGCCATCAGTGATTTCAGCGGAAAGAACACCGGGGAGCTGTTTTTT. As protein: CAISDFSGKNTGELFF.

V usage is TRBV6-6 and J usage is TRBJ1-1, with 7 bases lining up with TRBD1. The CDR3 loop spans 13 amino acids. The germline gives CDR1 MNHNY, CDR2 SVGAGI (reference sequence). Losses at the gene ends were 5 bases for V and 3 bases for J; bases not matched to a gene: 3. The CDR3: CASSPQGHTEAFF. In nucleotides, the CDR3 is TGTGCCAGCAGTCCACAGGGGCACACTGAAGCTTTCTTT.

The chain combines TRBV4-3 with TRBJ1-2, with no clear D. Germline CDR1 LGHNA, CDR2 YSLEER. This CDR3 has 15 residues. Trimming removed 0 bases from V and 8 bases from J, with 16 bases in between. CDR3 coding DNA: TGCGCCAGCAGCCAAGATCGAGTGGCTCTTACCGGCTACACCTTC. Its protein is CASSQDRVALTGYTF.

The gene calls are TRBV28 and TRBJ1-2; D not certain. V was pared by 5 bases and J by 7 bases, with 8 bases between. Germline-derived CDR1 and CDR2 are MDHEN and SYDVKM. CDR3 size: 11 residues. The CDR3 loop reads CASSSPGGYTF. The CDR3 DNA sequence: TGTGCCAGCAGTAGCCCGGGTGGCTACACCTTC.

The table lists this clone with many counts. V is TRBV19 and J is TRBJ1-5; D unresolved. Germline CDR1 and CDR2: LNHDA and SQIVND (reference sequence). V was shortened by 8 bases and J by 4 bases, with 24 bases between the two germline ends. CDR3 length: 17 amino acids. In DNA, the CDR3 is TGTGCCAGTCTCCTAGGGTCCACTTCCCCCGAGAATCAGCCCCAGCATTTT. Encoded protein: CASLLGSTSPENQPQHF. Drawing the rest from reference TRBV19 and TRBJ1-5, the complete variable domain is DGGITQSPKYLFRKEGQNVTLSCEQNLNHDAMYWYRQDPGQGLRLIYYSQIVNDFQKGDIAEGYSVSREKKESFPLTVTSAQKNPTAFYLCASLLGSTSPENQPQHFGDGTRLSIL.

The CDR3 DNA is TGTGCCTGGAGTGTCGAGCCGCTCTATGGCTACACCTTC. Residues: CAWSVEPLYGYTF. The J gene is TRBJ1-2, the V gene TRBV30; D uncertain. V lost 0 bases and J lost 4, with 9 bases in between. CDR1 and CDR2 (germline): GTSNPN, SVGIG (reference sequence). This CDR3 is built from 13 residues. The variable domain in full, completed from reference TRBV30 and TRBJ1-2, reads SQTIHQWPATLVQPVGSPLSLECTVEGTSNPNLYWYRQAAGRGLQLLFYSVGIGQISSEVPQNLSASRPQDRQFILSSKKLLLSDSGFYLCAWSVEPLYGYTFGSGTRLTVV.

The chain is built from TRBV11-3 and TRBJ1-1, with a possible D match to TRBD1 (6 bases). Germline assignment: CDR1 SGHNT and CDR2 YENEEA. The CDR3 consists of 12 residues. With 0 bases removed from V and 11 bases from J, the gap between germline ends came to 10 bases. CDR3 amino acids: CASSLDVGAAFF. Written as DNA, the CDR3 is TGTGCCAGCAGCTTAGATGTGGGGGCGGCTTTCTTT.

The chain joins TRBV7-9 to TRBJ2-5; D call uncertain. V was shortened by 1 base and J by 5 bases, with 5 bases between the two germline ends. The CDR3 spans 12 residues. The germline V gene encodes CDR1 SEHNR and CDR2 FQNEAQ (reference sequence). The CDR3 sequence is CASSLGPETQYF. In nucleotides, the CDR3 is TGTGCCAGCAGCTTAGGGCCTGAGACCCAGTACTTC.

The chain joins TRBV9 to TRBJ2-1, with D possibly matching TRBD2 (5 bases). The germline V gene has CDR1 SGDLS and CDR2 YYNGEE. Trimming removed 0 bases at V and 5 bases at J, with 12 bases between. The CDR3 spans 15 residues. In nucleotides, the CDR3 is TGTGCCAGCAGCGTAGGTTCGAGTAGCGACAATGAGCAGTTCTTC. It yields the protein CASSVGSSSDNEQFF. Based on the CDR3 plus reference TRBV9 and TRBJ2-1, the full variable domain is DSGVTQTPKHLITATGQRVTLRCSPRSGDLSVYWYQQSLDQGLQFLIQYYNGEERAKGNILERFSAQQFPDLHSELNLSSLELGDSALYFCASSVGSSSDNEQFFGPGTRLTVL.

In its sample, this clone was seen a few times. This chain uses TRBV3-1 (or the pseudogene TRBV3-2) with TRBJ2-5, with a tentative D call TRBD1 (6 bases). CDR3 length equals 15 residues. Germline assignment: CDR1 LGHDT and CDR2 YNNKEL (reference sequence). V was pared by 3 bases and J by 0 bases, with 11 bases between. The CDR3 protein is CASSHRGGYQETQYF. Written as DNA, the CDR3 is TGTGCCAGCAGCCACAGGGGCGGGTACCAAGAGACCCAGTACTTC.

V gene TRBV28 combines with J gene TRBJ1-5; D may be TRBD1 (6 bases). The CDR3 length is 12 residues. Germline V lookup: CDR1 MDHEN, CDR2 SYDVKM. Deletions cut 5 bases from V and 7 bases from J, with 9 bases between. The CDR3 loop is CASSTGQQPQHF. The CDR3 DNA sequence: TGTGCCAGCAGTACAGGGCAACAGCCCCAGCATTTT.

The chain has TRBV20-1 and TRBJ1-6; 9 bases match TRBD1. The CDR3 has 15 residues. Germline CDR1 and CDR2: DFQATT and SNEGSKA (reference sequence). J lost 6 bases, V lost 3 bases, and 6 bases had no gene match. The CDR3 loop reads CSASNRGLGNSPLHF. CDR3 bases: TGCAGTGCTAGTAACAGGGGGCTAGGTAATTCACCCCTCCACTTT.

The chain combines TRBV5-1 with TRBJ2-3, with 13 nucleotides matching TRBD2. CDR3 length equals 19 residues. The V and J ends lost 3 bases and 0 bases, in that order; junction bases with no gene match: 10. CDR1 SGHRS and CDR2 YFSETQ come from the germline V gene. CDR3 nucleotide sequence: TGCGCCAGCAGCTCTTCCGGGACTAGCGGGGCTACTAGCACAGATACGCAGTATTTT. This gives the protein CASSSSGTSGATSTDTQYF.

CDR3 in DNA: TGTGCCAGTACCCCCCTAGCGGGTATGTACAATGAGCAGTTCTTC. Amino acids: CASTPLAGMYNEQFF. The chain links TRBV19 to TRBJ2-1; 8 positions match TRBD2. The germline V gene encodes CDR1 LNHDA and CDR2 SQIVND (reference sequence). The CDR3 runs 15 residues. V was pared by 7 bases and J by 4 bases, with 9 bases of the junction left unmatched.

The gene calls are TRBV6-5 and TRBJ1-2, with D perhaps matching TRBD1 (6 bases). CDR3 length: 15 amino acids. Germline loops: CDR1 MNHEY, CDR2 SVGAGI. Trimming took 10 bases from V and 3 from J, leaving 21 bases between them. The CDR3 reads CATSFRGKGDYGYTF. CDR3 nucleotide sequence: TGTGCCACATCTTTTAGGGGGAAGGGAGACTATGGCTACACCTTC.

The genes are TRBV28 and TRBJ2-7, with D perhaps TRBD1 or TRBD2 (7 bases each). This CDR3 comprises 14 residues. Germline CDR1 reads MDHEN; CDR2 reads SYDVKM. V lost 6 bases to trimming and J lost 4 bases, with 16 bases between them. The CDR3: CASSSGGGAYEQYV. As DNA, the CDR3 is TGTGCCAGCAGCTCAGGGGGGGGCGCGTACGAGCAGTACGTC.

The V and J genes are TRBV29-1 and TRBJ1-2; TRBD1 agrees at 8 bases. Germline-derived CDR1 and CDR2 are SQVTM and ANQGSEA. This CDR3 spans 11 amino acids. V was pared by 5 bases and J by 6 bases, with 2 bases of the junction left unmatched. In DNA, the CDR3 is TGCAGCGTTTGGACAGGGAATGGCTACACCTTC. Translated: CSVWTGNGYTF. Full variable domain (remainder filled in from reference TRBV29-1 and TRBJ1-2): SAVISQKPSRDICQRGTSLTIQCQVDSQVTMMFWYRQQPGQSLTLIATANQGSEATYESGFVIDKFPISRPNLTFSTLTVSNMSPEDSSIYLCSVWTGNGYTFGSGTRLTVV.

The chain recombines TRBV6-5 with TRBJ1-2; D is unclear. The germline CDR1 and CDR2 sequences are MNHEY and SVGAGI. V lost 8 bases and J lost 2, with 6 bases in between. This CDR3 is built from 11 residues. The CDR3 nucleotides read TGTGCCAGCCGTCAAAACTATGGCTACACCTTC. It specifies CASRQNYGYTF.

V is TRBV18 and J is TRBJ1-2, with 8 bases fitting TRBD1. Germline V gene sequence: CDR1 KGHSH, CDR2 LQKENI. The CDR3 sequence is 16 residues long. V lost 3 bases, J lost 3 bases, and 9 bases stayed unmatched. CDR3 sequence reads: CASSPNQGAMYYGYTF. The CDR3 bases are TGTGCCAGCTCACCGAATCAGGGGGCTATGTACTATGGCTACACCTTC.

V gene TRBV5-1 combines with J gene TRBJ2-7; TRBD1 might be the D (5 bases). The CDR3 covers 15 residues. V lost 0 bases to trimming and J lost 4 bases, with 14 bases between them. Looked up from germline, CDR1 is SGHRS and CDR2 is YFSETQ. The CDR3 DNA reads TGCGCCAGCAGCTTGGAGGGGAAGACCTTTTACGAGCAGTACTTC. Translating it yields CASSLEGKTFYEQYF. The full variable domain, rest sourced from reference TRBV5-1 and TRBJ2-7, is KAGVTQTPRYLIKTRGQQVTLSCSPISGHRSVSWYQQTPGQGLQFLFEYFSETQRNKGNFPGRFSGRQFSNSRSEMNVSTLELGDSALYLCASSLEGKTFYEQYFGPGTRLTVT.